This is a list of T cell receptor beta chains from one sample in a study of regulatory T cells in long-lasting Graves disease. A single record per CDR3 protein comes from TCRdb applying MiXCR to the multiplex PCR reads. The sample records approximately 690,000 distinct CDR3 sequences, about 32% being singletons. The starting material was peripheral blood mononuclear cells (PBMCs), obtained when the disease was refractory, from a patient treated with antithyroid drugs. These TCRs come from a female donor with Graves disease. Both conserved end residues are part of each CDR3. A D gene is named only where the DNA matches it firmly. Rows may omit the clone size; those that give it use once, few, many or a size class.

d_call: NA; clone_size: many; j_call: TRBJ1-1; v_call: TRBV12-3/TRBV12-4; cdr3_nt: TGTGCCAGCAGAATACTAACAGGGAGTACTGAAGCTTTCTTT; cdr3_aa: CASRILTGSTEAFF
d_call: TRBD2; clone_size: NA; j_call: TRBJ2-2; v_call: TRBV29-1; cdr3_nt: TGCAGCGTCCGACTAGCGCGAGACACCGGGGAGCTGTTTTTT; cdr3_aa: CSVRLARDTGELFF
d_call: TRBD1; clone_size: once; j_call: TRBJ2-1; v_call: TRBV20-1; cdr3_nt: TGCAGTGCTAGAGATCCACCTCCTGGACAGGGAAGCTATGAGCAGTTCTTC; cdr3_aa: CSARDPPPGQGSYEQFF
d_call: NA; clone_size: NA; j_call: TRBJ2-6; v_call: TRBV7-9; cdr3_nt: TGTGCCAGCAGCTCGTCCCCACCCTCTGGGGCCAACGTCCTGACTTTC; cdr3_aa: CASSSSPPSGANVLTF
d_call: NA; clone_size: NA; j_call: TRBJ1-1; v_call: TRBV3-1; cdr3_nt: TGTGCCAGCAGCCAAGGTCAGGGTAGGGCTGAAGCTTTCTTT; cdr3_aa: CASSQGQGRAEAFF
d_call: TRBD1; clone_size: NA; j_call: TRBJ1-2; v_call: TRBV6-1; cdr3_nt: TGTGCCAGCAGTCCCGGGACAGGGTTAGGCTATGGCTACACCTTC; cdr3_aa: CASSPGTGLGYGYTF
d_call: NA; clone_size: NA; j_call: TRBJ2-7; v_call: TRBV10-3; cdr3_nt: TGTGCCATCAGTGAATTCAGCGCTAGGGACTACGAGCAGTACTTC; cdr3_aa: CAISEFSARDYEQYF
d_call: TRBD1; clone_size: few; j_call: TRBJ1-1; v_call: TRBV5-1; cdr3_nt: TGCGCCAGCAGCTCGGGACAGGGGAAGACTGAAGCTTTCTTT; cdr3_aa: CASSSGQGKTEAFF
d_call: NA; clone_size: few; j_call: TRBJ2-7; v_call: TRBV6-1; cdr3_nt: TGTGCCAGCAGCCTCTCGGGCGGTCCCTTACCCTACGAGCAGTACTTC; cdr3_aa: CASSLSGGPLPYEQYF
d_call: TRBD1; clone_size: NA; j_call: TRBJ1-1; v_call: TRBV20-1; cdr3_nt: TGCAGTGCTAGTTATAGGACAGGCTTGGGACTGAACACTGAAGCTTTCTTT; cdr3_aa: CSASYRTGLGLNTEAFF
d_call: TRBD1; clone_size: NA; j_call: TRBJ1-5; v_call: TRBV12-3/TRBV12-4; cdr3_nt: TGTGCCAGCAGTGTCGGACAGGTTCATCAGCCCCAGCATTTT; cdr3_aa: CASSVGQVHQPQHF
d_call: NA; clone_size: many; j_call: TRBJ1-2; v_call: TRBV6-5; cdr3_nt: TGTGCCAGCAGTTACTCGAGAGGGGCGCATGGCTACACCTTC; cdr3_aa: CASSYSRGAHGYTF
d_call: NA; clone_size: many; j_call: TRBJ1-2; v_call: TRBV12-3/TRBV12-4; cdr3_nt: TGTGCCAGCAGTTTAGAGGGGCGGCCAACCCGCTATGGCTACACCTTC; cdr3_aa: CASSLEGRPTRYGYTF
d_call: NA; clone_size: NA; j_call: TRBJ1-4; v_call: TRBV28; cdr3_nt: TGTGCCAGCCATTTACAGGGTCCCGGTGAAAAACTGTTTTTT; cdr3_aa: CASHLQGPGEKLFF
d_call: NA; clone_size: NA; j_call: TRBJ1-5; v_call: TRBV28; cdr3_nt: TGTGCCAGCAGTCCACCCAGGGAAGGAGGCAATCAGCCCCAGCATTTT; cdr3_aa: CASSPPREGGNQPQHF
d_call: TRBD2; clone_size: few; j_call: TRBJ2-7; v_call: TRBV5-6; cdr3_nt: TGTGCCAGCAGTCCTCAGCCGGGACTACTTGAAGGAGGGAATTCCGAGCAGTACTTC; cdr3_aa: CASSPQPGLLEGGNSEQYF
d_call: NA; clone_size: many; j_call: TRBJ2-5; v_call: TRBV12-3/TRBV12-4; cdr3_nt: TGTGCCAGCAGTCCATCGGGGCAAAAAGAGACCCAGTACTTC; cdr3_aa: CASSPSGQKETQYF
d_call: NA; clone_size: NA; j_call: TRBJ1-1; v_call: TRBV20-1; cdr3_nt: TGCAGTGCTAGAGTCTCAGGGTGGAACACTGAAGCTTTCTTT; cdr3_aa: CSARVSGWNTEAFF
d_call: NA; clone_size: NA; j_call: TRBJ1-2; v_call: TRBV12-5; cdr3_nt: TGTGCTAGTGGTCCAACACGGTACTATGGCTACACCTTC; cdr3_aa: CASGPTRYYGYTF
d_call: NA; clone_size: NA; j_call: TRBJ2-2; v_call: TRBV9; cdr3_nt: TGTGCCAGCAGCGGACACCGGGACACCCTCACCGGGGAGCTGTTTTTT; cdr3_aa: CASSGHRDTLTGELFF
d_call: TRBD1; clone_size: NA; j_call: TRBJ1-2; v_call: TRBV30; cdr3_nt: TGTGCCTCCGCCCCGGGACAGGGGGCGCGGGGTGGCTACACCTTC; cdr3_aa: CASAPGQGARGGYTF
d_call: NA; clone_size: few; j_call: TRBJ1-1; v_call: TRBV20-1; cdr3_nt: TGCAGTGCCCGAGTTGGGAATTTGAACACTGAAGCTTTCTTT; cdr3_aa: CSARVGNLNTEAFF
d_call: TRBD1; clone_size: few; j_call: TRBJ2-2; v_call: TRBV19; cdr3_nt: TGTGCCAGTAGTTCACGACAGGGGGGCGGGGAGCTGTTTTTT; cdr3_aa: CASSSRQGGGELFF
d_call: TRBD2; clone_size: many; j_call: TRBJ2-7; v_call: TRBV15; cdr3_nt: TGTGCCACCAGCAGTACCCTAGCGGGATCCTACTACGAGCAGTACTTC; cdr3_aa: CATSSTLAGSYYEQYF
d_call: NA; clone_size: few; j_call: TRBJ1-2; v_call: TRBV4-2; cdr3_nt: TGTGCCAGCAGCCAAGATAACAGGCCCTATGGCTACACCTTC; cdr3_aa: CASSQDNRPYGYTF
d_call: NA; clone_size: NA; j_call: TRBJ1-1; v_call: TRBV11-2; cdr3_nt: TGTGCCAGCCAACAAGGGGGTATTGAAGCTTTCTTT; cdr3_aa: CASQQGGIEAFF
d_call: NA; clone_size: NA; j_call: TRBJ1-2; v_call: TRBV5-1; cdr3_nt: TGCGCCAGCAGCTTGGAGCCAGGGCTTTATGGCTACACCTTC; cdr3_aa: CASSLEPGLYGYTF
d_call: TRBD2; clone_size: few; j_call: TRBJ2-5; v_call: TRBV3-1; cdr3_nt: TGTGCCAGCAGCCTTGTAGCGGGGGCCCAGGGGACCCAGTACTTC; cdr3_aa: CASSLVAGAQGTQYF
d_call: TRBD2; clone_size: NA; j_call: TRBJ2-7; v_call: TRBV9; cdr3_nt: TGTGCCAGCAGCGTTGGTCCTACGCCGGGACTAGCGGGAGGCTCCTACGAGCAGTACTTC; cdr3_aa: CASSVGPTPGLAGGSYEQYF
d_call: NA; clone_size: NA; j_call: TRBJ1-4; v_call: TRBV20-1; cdr3_nt: TGCAGTGCTAGGGGCTGGGGGATTGGAGAAAAACTGTTTTTT; cdr3_aa: CSARGWGIGEKLFF
d_call: TRBD1; clone_size: few; j_call: TRBJ1-2; v_call: TRBV29-1; cdr3_nt: TGCAGCGTTGAGAGGCGAGGGGGCAATGGCTACACCTTC; cdr3_aa: CSVERRGGNGYTF
d_call: NA; clone_size: NA; j_call: TRBJ1-5; v_call: TRBV19; cdr3_nt: TGTGCCAGTAGTATAGATTCCGGCAGGGATAGCAATCAGCCCCAGCATTTT; cdr3_aa: CASSIDSGRDSNQPQHF
d_call: NA; clone_size: NA; j_call: TRBJ1-1; v_call: TRBV24-1; cdr3_nt: TGTGCCACCACCAGTGACGTGGGGACTGAAGCTTTCTTT; cdr3_aa: CATTSDVGTEAFF
d_call: NA; clone_size: few; j_call: TRBJ1-3; v_call: TRBV2; cdr3_nt: TGTGCCAGCAGTGAGGACGCCTACTCTGGAAACACCATATATTTT; cdr3_aa: CASSEDAYSGNTIYF
d_call: NA; clone_size: NA; j_call: TRBJ1-1; v_call: TRBV12-3/TRBV12-4; cdr3_nt: TGTGCCAGCAGTTTAAAGGGTCGGGTAGCTTTCTTT; cdr3_aa: CASSLKGRVAFF
d_call: TRBD1; clone_size: many; j_call: TRBJ2-7; v_call: TRBV5-1; cdr3_nt: TGCGCCAGCGGAAGACAGGGGGCCTACGAGCAGTACTTC; cdr3_aa: CASGRQGAYEQYF
d_call: TRBD1; clone_size: NA; j_call: TRBJ2-3; v_call: TRBV11-2; cdr3_nt: TGTGCCAGCAGCCCCGACGGACAGGCTACAGATACGCAGTATTTT; cdr3_aa: CASSPDGQATDTQYF
d_call: TRBD1; clone_size: many; j_call: TRBJ1-2; v_call: TRBV7-3; cdr3_nt: TGTGCCAGCAGCTTCCAGGGACAGTATTCCTTC; cdr3_aa: CASSFQGQYSF
d_call: NA; clone_size: NA; j_call: TRBJ1-2; v_call: TRBV18; cdr3_nt: TGTGCCAGCTCACCACTAGAGCCCGCAAGGGATGGCTACACCTTC; cdr3_aa: CASSPLEPARDGYTF
d_call: NA; clone_size: many; j_call: TRBJ2-5; v_call: TRBV3-1; cdr3_nt: TGTGCCAGCAGCCAAGGGCAGGGACAAGAGACCCAGTACTTC; cdr3_aa: CASSQGQGQETQYF
d_call: NA; clone_size: few; j_call: TRBJ1-1; v_call: TRBV6-2/TRBV6-3; cdr3_nt: TGTGCCAGCAGCGGAGGGGGATTCACTGAAGCTTTCTTT; cdr3_aa: CASSGGGFTEAFF
d_call: NA; clone_size: few; j_call: TRBJ1-5; v_call: TRBV3-1; cdr3_nt: TGTGCCAGCAGCCGGGGGCGGTTCAGCAATCAGCCCCAGCATTTT; cdr3_aa: CASSRGRFSNQPQHF
d_call: NA; clone_size: NA; j_call: TRBJ2-6; v_call: TRBV7-9; cdr3_nt: TGTGCCAGCAGCTTTTATCATGGGGCCAACGTCCTGACTTTC; cdr3_aa: CASSFYHGANVLTF
d_call: TRBD2; clone_size: few; j_call: TRBJ2-7; v_call: TRBV11-2; cdr3_nt: TGTGCCAGCAGGACAACTAGCGGGAGGGTGCAGTACTTC; cdr3_aa: CASRTTSGRVQYF
d_call: NA; clone_size: NA; j_call: TRBJ2-5; v_call: TRBV7-9; cdr3_nt: TGTGCCAGCAGTTCTGCGACTCCAGCTCCCGGGGCTAAGGAGACCCAGTACTTC; cdr3_aa: CASSSATPAPGAKETQYF
d_call: NA; clone_size: many; j_call: TRBJ2-5; v_call: TRBV2; cdr3_nt: TGTGCCAGCAGCAGGGACACTCAAGAGACCCAGTACTTC; cdr3_aa: CASSRDTQETQYF